This T cell receptor (beta chain) was recorded in a study of blood T cell repertoires in COVID-19. Study overall: The United States, Italy and Spain provided the acute and convalescent COVID-19 samples.

Per the original data handling: Counts of nucleated cells, estimated from reference gene primer amplification, were obtained. Measured with immunoSEQ multiplex PCR; TCRdb has only the in-frame clones, and not every one. The DNA gave D and trimming, while V, J and clone size come from that table. The table records 200,000 to 300,000 clones, about four fifths of them present only once. Researchers sorted participants into cohorts using their self-reported clinical history. Exposed enrollees had met someone with a PCR-confirmed or clinician-diagnosed COVID-19 case at some point within the 2 weeks before study entry. The junction had 6 bases not matched to a gene; V was cut back by 2 bases and J by 6 bases. The CDR3 sequence is 15 residues long. The germline V gene has CDR1 MGHRA and CDR2 YSYEKL.

This sequence originates from a middle-aged woman who had been exposed to COVID-19. Sequencing was done on a sample of PBMCs or T cells enriched from blood (not recorded which). The gene calls are TRBV4-1 and TRBJ2-4; 8 bases map to TRBD2. CDR3 sequence (DNA): TGCGCCAGCAGCCAACCGCGGGGGGCGGGAAACATTCAGTACTTC. It specifies CASSQPRGAGNIQYF.